The rows below give T cell receptor beta chains drawn from one sample of a study of shared clonotypes between healthy human individuals. TCRdb keeps only in-frame clones here, not all; method: immunoSEQ multiplex PCR. The profile shows 450,000 to 650,000 clones, roughly 79% of them singletons. The sequencing input was PBMCs. The origin of the receptors is a woman in her forties in good health. Some clones in this sample may be carry-over from other donors' samples. Each CDR3 is given with its conserved first and last residue. The D gene is left open where the match is weak.

J: TRBJ2-1; D: -; V: TRBV7-3; CDR3: CASSLRDGLEQFF
J: TRBJ2-5; D: -; V: TRBV2; CDR3: CASSVGGETQYF
J: TRBJ1-1; D: -; V: TRBV7-4; CDR3: CASSLSWNTEAFF
J: TRBJ2-1; D: -; V: TRBV5-1; CDR3: CASSLYRSYNEQFF
J: TRBJ2-1; D: -; V: TRBV28; CDR3: CASSFSRPVFNEQFF
J: TRBJ2-1; D: TRBD2; V: TRBV7-8; CDR3: CATNRGLATSNEQFF
J: TRBJ2-7; D: -; V: TRBV27; CDR3: CASSIGQGYEQYF
J: TRBJ2-7; D: -; V: TRBV7-2; CDR3: CASSLAGSGFEQYF
J: TRBJ1-5; D: -; V: TRBV28; CDR3: CASSVSNQPQHF
J: TRBJ2-4; D: -; V: TRBV19; CDR3: CASSIRSTGNIQYF
J: TRBJ1-3; D: -; V: TRBV19; CDR3: CASSVDVGNTIYF
J: TRBJ2-1; D: -; V: TRBV5-4; CDR3: CASSKDSNDWGNEQFF
J: TRBJ2-5; D: -; V: TRBV5-1; CDR3: CASSLPQGETQYF
J: TRBJ2-5; D: TRBD1; V: TRBV2; CDR3: CASSGTGEQTQYF